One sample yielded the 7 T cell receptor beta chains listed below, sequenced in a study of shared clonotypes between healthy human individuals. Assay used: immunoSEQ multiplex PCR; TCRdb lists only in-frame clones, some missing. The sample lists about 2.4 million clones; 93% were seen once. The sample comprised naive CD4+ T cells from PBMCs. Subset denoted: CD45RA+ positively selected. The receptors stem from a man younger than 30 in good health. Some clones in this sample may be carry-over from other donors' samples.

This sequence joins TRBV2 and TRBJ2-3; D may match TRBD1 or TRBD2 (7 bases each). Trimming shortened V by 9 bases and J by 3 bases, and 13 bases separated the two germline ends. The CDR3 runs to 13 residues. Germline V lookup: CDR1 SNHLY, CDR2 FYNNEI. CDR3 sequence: CARQGGRTDTQYF. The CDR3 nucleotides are TGTGCCAGGCAGGGGGGGAGGACAGATACGCAGTATTTT.

The CDR3 sequence: CASSQRQAGGYTF. In DNA, the CDR3 is TGTGCCAGCAGCCAACGGCAGGCGGGGGGCTACACCTTC. The rearrangement joins TRBV14 to TRBJ1-2; D is unclear. Between the trimmed V and J ends, which lost 2 bases and 8 bases, there was a span of 12 bases. Germline CDR1 SGHDN, CDR2 FVKESK. The CDR3 contains 13 residues.

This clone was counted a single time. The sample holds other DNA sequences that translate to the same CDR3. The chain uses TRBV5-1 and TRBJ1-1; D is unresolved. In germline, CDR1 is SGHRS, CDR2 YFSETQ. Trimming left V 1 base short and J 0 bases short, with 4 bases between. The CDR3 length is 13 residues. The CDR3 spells CASSLNMNTEAFF. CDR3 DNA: TGCGCCAGCAGCTTGAACATGAACACTGAAGCTTTCTTT.

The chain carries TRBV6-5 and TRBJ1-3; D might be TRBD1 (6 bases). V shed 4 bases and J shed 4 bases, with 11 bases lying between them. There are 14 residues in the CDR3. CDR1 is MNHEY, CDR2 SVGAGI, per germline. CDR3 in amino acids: CASSSDRQGNTIYF. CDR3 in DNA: TGTGCCAGCAGTTCGGACAGACAAGGAAACACCATATATTTT.

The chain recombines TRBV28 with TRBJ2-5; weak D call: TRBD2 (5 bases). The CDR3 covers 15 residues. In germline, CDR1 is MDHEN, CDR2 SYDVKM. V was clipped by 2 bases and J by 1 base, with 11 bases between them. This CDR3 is CASSLRDPGQETQYF. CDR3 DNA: TGTGCCAGCAGTTTACGGGATCCCGGCCAAGAGACCCAGTACTTC.

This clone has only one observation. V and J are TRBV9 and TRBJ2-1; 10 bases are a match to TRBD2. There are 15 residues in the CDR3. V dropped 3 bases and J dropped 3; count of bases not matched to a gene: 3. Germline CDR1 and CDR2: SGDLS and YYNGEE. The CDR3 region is CASSGLAGVYNEQFF. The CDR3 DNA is TGTGCCAGCAGCGGTCTAGCGGGGGTCTACAATGAGCAGTTCTTC.

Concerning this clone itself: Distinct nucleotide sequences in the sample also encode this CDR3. This chain's CDR3 is CASSVRLAGDEQFF. In DNA form, the CDR3 reads TGTGCCAGCAGCGTAAGACTAGCGGGAGATGAGCAGTTCTTC. The rearrangement uses TRBV9 and TRBJ2-1; 12 nucleotides agree with TRBD2. The CDR3 is 14 residues long. The ends lost 1 base at V and 8 bases at J; junction bases unmatched: 1. Germline V gene lookup returns CDR1 SGDLS and CDR2 YYNGEE.